This TCR beta chain appears in the sequencing data of a study of blood T cell repertoires in COVID-19. Assignment of participants to cohorts was predicated upon participant-reported clinical history. Two consecutive negative NP/OP PCR tests, clearance, or resolved symptoms defined Cohort 3 recovery. V lost 6 bases, J lost 0 bases, and 11 bases lay in between. The CDR3 loop spans 15 amino acids. Germline loops: CDR1 MDHEN, CDR2 SYDVKM. Sequencing used immunoSEQ multiplex PCR; TCRdb keeps in-frame clones, though not all of them. In the table there are 250,000 to 350,000 clones, more than 85% of which are singletons.

The clonotype originates from a woman between 25 and 40 years old who had recovered from COVID-19. Sequencing used PBMCs or T cells enriched from blood (not recorded which). J is TRBJ2-2 and V is TRBV28; D is uncertain. The CDR3 here is CASRPLIANTGELFF. The CDR3 nucleotides read TGTGCCAGCAGACCACTGATAGCGAACACCGGGGAGCTGTTTTTT.